This TCR beta chain emerged from a study of blood T cell repertoires in COVID-19. Study-wide background: The study drew acute and convalescent COVID-19 samples from the United States, Italy and Spain. PBMCs, B-cell-depleted T cells, or T cells provided the cDNA or gDNA that made up the material.

The CDR3 sequence is 14 residues long. The J segment lost 9 bases and the V segment lost 4 bases, leaving 4 bases of the junction unmatched. The germline V gene encodes CDR1 SGDLS and CDR2 YYNGEE. Authors' analysis steps: Nucleated cell counts were estimated from reference gene primer amplification. Libraries were prepared by immunoSEQ multiplex PCR; TCRdb keeps only in-frame clonotypes and omits some of them. V and J calls and clone size follow that table, whereas D and trimming were derived from the DNA. The sample lists about 180,000 clones, approximately 88% seen once, with more than 3.5% in the top ten.

The chain joins TRBV9 to TRBJ2-7; 16 nucleotides line up with TRBD2. Sample: peripheral blood. This clonotype was sampled from a woman in her thirties with acute or convalescent COVID-19. The CDR3 DNA sequence: TGTGCCAGCAGCCAGGGACTAGCGGGAGGGGTGCAGTACTTC. Translating gives CASSQGLAGGVQYF. Using reference TRBV9 and TRBJ2-7 for the parts outside the CDR3, the full variable domain is DSGVTQTPKHLITATGQRVTLRCSPRSGDLSVYWYQQSLDQGLQFLIQYYNGEERAKGNILERFSAQQFPDLHSELNLSSLELGDSALYFCASSQGLAGGVQYFGPGTRLTVT.